The entry below describes one TCR beta chain. The antigen remains undetermined. The data belong to a study of OX40 agonist ivuxolimab in advanced cancers. Overall study: Patients receiving dose escalation had hepatocellular carcinoma, melanoma, renal cell or head and neck cancer.

Germline CDR1 reads KGHSH; CDR2 reads LQKENI. Trimming pared 5 bases from V and 0 bases from J, leaving 13 bases between. There are 15 residues in the CDR3. Study findings and constraints: Normalized expansion of T-cell clones was also low for some nonresponders. At 0.1 to 3.0 mg/kg and by week 6, CD4+ and CD8+ T cells in the blood had expanded clonally. The average count of expanded clones was higher among CD8+ T cells than among CD4+.

Generated by immunoSEQ multiplex PCR, the TCRdb table keeps only in-frame clones and is missing some. Of over 55,000 clones listed, roughly 90% are singletons. The receptor's source is an adult with an advanced solid tumor such as melanoma, head and neck, liver or kidney cancer. The sample was CD4+ or CD8+ T cells sorted from blood, taken in a trial of the OX40 agonist ivuxolimab. The chain couples TRBV18 to TRBJ1-1, with D possibly TRBD1 on 6 matching bases. CDR3 amino acids: CASSIGGSLNTEAFF. The CDR3 DNA is TGTGCCAGCTCAATCGGGGGCTCATTGAACACTGAAGCTTTCTTT.